The 30 T cell receptor beta chains in this list originate from one sample, sequenced in a study of T cells in Graves' hyperthyroidism and ophthalmopathy (dated by TCRdb to between 2018 and 2020). The library was built by means of multiplex PCR. The reads were generated on an Illumina HiSeq 2000. The TCR beta CDR3 regions were amplified from the RNA transcripts. The TCR CDR3 was subjected to a first round of RT-PCR using the HTBI primer set and the Qiagen OneStep RT-PCR kit. The public reads were run again by TCRdb, first through fastp at Q25 and then through MiXCR, and only productive beta chains were kept. When rows share a CDR3 protein, they turn into one entry using the most common DNA and genes. This sample holds fewer than 500,000 distinct CDR3 sequences; around an eighth were observed only once. The top ten clonotypes cover around 20% of the sample. The sample taken for sequencing was blood. The receptors here all came from a man younger than 40 with Graves' hyperthyroidism that later progressed to Graves' ophthalmopathy.

The genes are TRBV13 and TRBJ2-5; the match to TRBD2 covers 8 bases. V lost 0 bases, J lost 5 bases, and 5 bases stayed unmatched. The CDR3 is made up of 15 amino acids. Germline V lookup: CDR1 PRHDT, CDR2 FYEKMQ (reference sequence). CDR3 in amino acids: CASSLGSTGGETQYF. CDR3 nucleotides: TGTGCCAGCAGCTTAGGGTCAACGGGGGGGGAGACCCAGTACTTC.

This clonotype was seen at least ten times. The rearrangement joins TRBV7-6 to TRBJ1-2; no reliable D call. This CDR3 region has 13 residues. V was pared by 5 bases and J by 6 bases, with 13 bases between. The V gene's germline CDR1 is SGHVS and CDR2 FNYEAQ. CDR3 sequence: CASSPTASDGYTF. In DNA, the CDR3 is TGTGCCAGCAGCCCTACGGCGAGCGATGGCTACACCTTC.

The sample holds many counts of this clonotype. This chain connects TRBV18 to TRBJ2-1; TRBD1 aligns across 7 bases. The CDR3 has 17 amino acids. CDR1 is KGHSH, CDR2 LQKENI, per germline. Germline trimming cut 5 bases from V and 0 bases from J; bases unmatched to any gene: 10. DNA for the CDR3: TGTGCCAGCTCAAGGGACAGCCAACACCTCTCCTACAATGAGCAGTTCTTC. This codes for CASSRDSQHLSYNEQFF. The entire variable domain, with the rest obtained from reference TRBV18 and TRBJ2-1, is as follows: NAGVMQNPRHLVRRRGQEARLRCSPMKGHSHVYWYRQLPEEGLKFMVYLQKENIIDESGMPKERFSAEFPKEGPSILRIQQVVRGDSAAYFCASSRDSQHLSYNEQFFGPGTRLTVL.

This clonotype came up many times. The chain recombines TRBV7-9 with TRBJ2-2, with D perhaps matching TRBD1 (6 bases). The V end was cut by 4 bases, the J end by 0 bases, with 12 bases between. The CDR3 sequence is 16 residues long. CDR1 is SEHNR and CDR2 is FQNEAQ in the germline V gene (reference sequence). CDR3 amino acids: CASSSNRDPNTGELFF. The CDR3, as DNA: TGTGCCAGCAGCTCGAACAGGGACCCGAACACCGGGGAGCTGTTTTTT.

This clonotype was counted many times. This sequence joins TRBV12-3 or TRBV12-4 and TRBJ2-7, with 10 bases identical to TRBD2. The CDR3 runs to 15 residues. Trimming cost V 1 base and J 7 bases; bases outside gene matches: 7. CDR3 sequence (DNA): TGTGCCAGCAGTTTAGTGAGCGGGGGGGCCCAGGAGCAGTACTTC. This encodes CASSLVSGGAQEQYF.

This sequence joins TRBV24-1 and TRBJ2-7; TRBD1 matches at 9 bases. The germline CDR1 and CDR2 sequences are KGHDR and SFDVKD. This CDR3 is built from 18 residues. V shed 3 bases, J shed 2 bases, and the junction held 13 bases outside the gene matches. For the CDR3, the DNA is TGTGCCACCAGTGATCTGGACAGGGGTCTCCGTCTCCCCTACGAGCAGTACTTC. Protein: CATSDLDRGLRLPYEQYF.

The chain has TRBV11-2 and TRBJ2-6; D not certain. This CDR3 spans 17 amino acids. CDR1 is SGHAT and CDR2 is FQNNGV in the germline V gene. V lost 0 bases to trimming and J lost 4 bases, with 13 bases between them. CDR3 bases: TGTGCCAGCAGCTTAGAGGCAGGCCCGTCGGGGGCCAACGTCCTGACTTTC. This codes for CASSLEAGPSGANVLTF.

A few counts support this clonotype. This rearrangement joins TRBV5-6 to TRBJ1-2; D gene uncertain. V lost 6 bases to trimming and J lost 2 bases, with 11 bases between them. The CDR3 covers 13 residues. Germline loops: CDR1 SGHDT, CDR2 YYEEEE. CDR3 amino acids: CASTGGGNYGYTF. CDR3 coding DNA: TGTGCCAGCACCGGAGGCGGGAACTATGGCTACACCTTC.

This clonotype was seen many times. J is TRBJ2-1 and V is TRBV3-1; no clear D gene. Trimming took off 3 bases at V and 0 bases at J, with 6 bases between the two ends. This CDR3 is built from 14 residues. CDR1 is LGHDT and CDR2 is YNNKEL in the germline V gene (reference sequence). CDR3: CASSHGNSYNEQFF. CDR3 DNA sequence: TGTGCCAGCAGCCACGGCAACTCCTACAATGAGCAGTTCTTC.

At least ten counts were recorded for this clonotype. V gene TRBV20-1 combines with J gene TRBJ1-6; D perhaps matches TRBD1 (5 bases). The length of the CDR3 is 12 residues. Germline V lookup: CDR1 DFQATT, CDR2 SNEGSKA (reference sequence). V lost 1 base and J lost 9, with 7 bases in between. The CDR3 DNA reads TGCAGTGCTAGAGGGGGGGGTTCACCCCTCCACTTT. Amino acid sequence: CSARGGGSPLHF.

This clonotype was observed at least ten times. The chain couples TRBV28 to TRBJ2-5; 9 bases align to TRBD2. The trim removed 6 bases at V and 5 bases at J, leaving 7 bases unmatched. This CDR3 has 14 residues. Germline CDR1 and CDR2: MDHEN and SYDVKM. CDR3 sequence: CASRISGGRETQYF. The DNA for the CDR3 is TGTGCCAGCAGGATTAGCGGGGGAAGGGAGACCCAGTACTTC.

A few counts support this clonotype. V usage is TRBV3-1 and J usage is TRBJ1-6; the match to TRBD1 covers 9 bases. This CDR3 has 15 residues. J lost 8 bases, V lost 1 base, and 3 bases had no gene match. The germline CDR1 and CDR2 sequences are LGHDT and YNNKEL (reference sequence). This chain's CDR3 is CASSQGDRADSPLHF. The CDR3 DNA reads as TGTGCCAGCAGCCAAGGGGACAGGGCCGATTCACCCCTCCACTTT.

The V and J genes are TRBV19 and TRBJ2-1; the D gene is possibly TRBD2 (6 bases). CDR3 size: 17 residues. V shed 6 bases and J shed 8 bases, with 26 bases lying between them. The V gene's germline CDR1 is LNHDA and CDR2 SQIVND (reference sequence). The CDR3 spells CASSLEKDYKLSDEQFF. Written as DNA, the CDR3 is TGTGCCAGTAGCCTCGAGAAGGACTACAAGCTTTCGGATGAGCAGTTCTTC.

This clonotype occurred many times. V gene TRBV4-2 combines with J gene TRBJ2-7; TRBD2 matches at 12 bases. The CDR3 consists of 16 residues. Germline values: CDR1 LGHNA, CDR2 YNFKEQ. V lost 4 bases to trimming and J lost 3 bases; unmatched junction nucleotides: 7. The CDR3 is CASSRDGGLAGYEQYF. CDR3 nucleotides: TGTGCCAGCAGCCGAGACGGGGGACTAGCGGGCTACGAGCAGTACTTC.

The sample holds many counts of this clonotype. CDR3 in amino acids: CASSLSGFSSYGYTF. CDR3 in DNA: TGTGCCAGCAGTTTATCAGGGTTCAGTTCCTATGGCTACACCTTC. This chain connects TRBV12-3 or TRBV12-4 to TRBJ1-2, with D perhaps TRBD1 (5 bases). V was cut by 2 bases and J by 4 bases, with 14 bases left in between. The CDR3 sequence is 15 residues long.

Only a few counts were recorded for this clonotype. The chain employs TRBV28 and TRBJ1-6; possibly TRBD1 for D (5 bases). From germline, CDR1 is MDHEN and CDR2 SYDVKM. CDR3 length: 15 residues. V lost 5 bases and J 5 bases, leaving 13 bases between the germline ends. The CDR3 loop reads CASSGGDGNNSPLHF. The CDR3 DNA reads TGTGCCAGCAGTGGGGGGGACGGTAATAATTCACCCCTCCACTTT.

This clonotype was seen ten or more times. The V and J genes are TRBV20-1 and TRBJ2-3; TRBD2 aligns across 11 bases. The CDR3 runs to 17 residues. The J segment lost 1 base and the V segment lost 6 bases, leaving 12 bases of the junction unmatched. CDR1 is DFQATT, CDR2 SNEGSKA, per germline (reference sequence). The CDR3 region has the DNA TGCAGTGCCGCGGGGTTAGCGGGGGGGCCCCGCACAGATACGCAGTATTTT. Residues: CSAAGLAGGPRTDTQYF.

Many counts were recorded for this clonotype. The chain employs TRBV13 and TRBJ1-3, with D maybe TRBD1 (6 bases). Germline CDR1 is PRHDT and CDR2 is FYEKMQ (reference sequence). Trimming removed 5 bases from V and 2 bases from J, with 13 bases in between. The CDR3 runs 15 residues. CDR3 sequence (DNA): TGTGCCAGCAGCCAGGGACATTCCCCTGGAAACACCATATATTTT. This translates into CASSQGHSPGNTIYF. Supplemented by reference TRBV13 and TRBJ1-3, the full variable domain reads AAGVIQSPRHLIKEKRETATLKCYPIPRHDTVYWYQQGPGQDPQFLISFYEKMQSDKGSIPDRFSAQQFSDYHSELNMSSLELGDSALYFCASSQGHSPGNTIYFGEGSWLTVV.

In its sample, this clonotype was seen many times. This rearrangement joins TRBV28 to TRBJ2-3; D gene unclear. Germline CDR1 and CDR2: MDHEN and SYDVKM. CDR3 size: 12 residues. Trimming took off 3 bases at V and 6 bases at J, with 7 bases between the two ends. The DNA of the CDR3 is TGTGCCAGCAGTTTCCCCGCCGATACGCAGTATTTT. This gives the protein CASSFPADTQYF.

This clonotype was picked up many times. The chain joins TRBV27 to TRBJ1-6; possible D gene TRBD1, 6 bases. This CDR3 is 16 amino acids long. Per germline, CDR1 MNHEY and CDR2 SMNVEV (reference sequence). V was trimmed by 3 bases and J by 14 bases, leaving 23 bases between them. The CDR3 DNA is TGTGCCAGCAGTTTTATAGGGACAACAACCTTTGTAACCCTCCACTTT. This codes for CASSFIGTTTFVTLHF.

The chain uses TRBV12-3 or TRBV12-4 and TRBJ2-6, with 9 bases lining up with TRBD1. The CDR3 consists of 18 residues. V lost 5 bases to trimming and J lost 1 base; unmatched junction nucleotides: 9. The CDR3 is CASSPYRGRSSGANVLTF. CDR3 coding DNA: TGTGCCAGCAGTCCCTACAGGGGGCGCAGTTCTGGGGCCAACGTCCTGACTTTC.

The chain joins TRBV19 to TRBJ2-7, with D uncertain. This CDR3 has 14 amino acids. Germline CDR1 and CDR2: LNHDA and SQIVND (reference sequence). The V gene lost 9 bases and the J gene lost 6 bases, with 21 bases spanning the gap. DNA of the CDR3: TGTGCCAGCCGAAGGAATGACCAGATCTCCGAGCAGTACTTC. Translated, it gives CASRRNDQISEQYF. The full variable domain, rest sourced from reference TRBV19 and TRBJ2-7, is DGGITQSPKYLFRKEGQNVTLSCEQNLNHDAMYWYRQDPGQGLRLIYYSQIVNDFQKGDIAEGYSVSREKKESFPLTVTSAQKNPTAFYLCASRRNDQISEQYFGPGTRLTVT.

In its sample, this clonotype was seen once. Its ends do not fully match the called genes, so a read error is possible. The rearrangement links TRBV7-6 to TRBJ1-2; tentative D call: TRBD1 (6 bases). This CDR3 is 14 amino acids long. CDR1 is SGHVS and CDR2 is FNYEAQ in the germline V gene. The CDR3 nucleotides are TGTGCCCGCAGCCCGGGGAGGGGGGACGTTGGCTACACCTTC. Protein product: CARSPGRGDVGYTF. The full variable domain, its missing parts supplied by reference TRBV7-6 and TRBJ1-2, is GAGVSQSPRYKVTKRGQDVALRCDPISGHVSLYWYRQALGQGPEFLTYFNYEAQQDKSGLPNDRFSAERPEGSISTLTIQRTEQRDSAMYRCARSPGRGDVGYTFGSGTRLTVV.

A few counts support this clonotype. The gene calls are TRBV29-1 and TRBJ2-3, with D perhaps given as TRBD1 or TRBD2 (6 bases each). Germline V lookup: CDR1 SQVTM, CDR2 ANQGSEA. CDR3 length equals 13 residues. Trimming took off 6 bases at V and 6 bases at J, with 16 bases between the two ends. The CDR3 sequence: CSVVRGGGDTQYF. In DNA, the CDR3 is TGCAGCGTGGTCAGGGGAGGTGGGGATACGCAGTATTTT.

Only a few counts were recorded for this clonotype. The rearrangement uses TRBV3-1 and TRBJ1-3, with D unresolved. The V gene lost 2 bases and the J gene lost 0 bases, with 5 bases spanning the gap. Germline values: CDR1 LGHDT, CDR2 YNNKEL (reference sequence). This CDR3 is built from 14 residues. CDR3 nucleotides: TGTGCCAGCAGCCAATCCAGCTCTGGAAACACCATATATTTT. Residues: CASSQSSSGNTIYF.

This clonotype occurred a few times. V usage is TRBV3-1 and J usage is TRBJ1-6; 7 bases match TRBD1. The ends lost 0 bases at V and 7 bases at J; junction bases unmatched: 3. Germline V gives CDR1 LGHDT, CDR2 YNNKEL (reference sequence). The CDR3 consists of 15 residues. This CDR3 reads CASSQEQGGNSPLHF. The CDR3 coding sequence is TGTGCCAGCAGCCAAGAGCAGGGGGGGAATTCACCCCTCCACTTT.

Points on this clonotype: This may stem from a read error, because a much larger clone lies one nucleotide away. The V gene is TRBV29-1, the J gene TRBJ2-7; D gene unclear. From germline, CDR1 is SQVTM and CDR2 ANQGSEA. The CDR3 totals 13 residues. V lost 4 bases to trimming and J lost 2 bases, with 12 bases between them. DNA for the CDR3: TGCAGCGTTGTTTTCCGCGGCACCTACGAGCAGTACTTC. The encoded protein is CSVVFRGTYEQYF.

This clonotype has ten or more counts. This sequence joins TRBV11-2 and TRBJ1-4; no firm D call. The V gene's germline CDR1 is SGHAT and CDR2 FQNNGV. The CDR3 has 14 residues. Trimming removed 5 bases at V and 4 bases at J, with 11 bases between. For the CDR3, the DNA is TGTGCCAGCAGCCCATTCGGCCTTAATGAAAAACTGTTTTTT. The encoded protein is CASSPFGLNEKLFF.

This clonotype showed up just a few times. The J gene is TRBJ2-5, the V gene TRBV30; 9 bases are shared with TRBD1. V gave up 4 bases and J gave up 7 bases; unmatched junction bases: 7. This CDR3 spans 13 amino acids. Germline V CDR1 and CDR2: GTSNPN, SVGIG (reference sequence). In nucleotides, the CDR3 is TGTGCCTGGACAACAGGGGGCAAGGGGACCCAGTACTTC. Its protein product is CAWTTGGKGTQYF.

J is TRBJ2-5 and V is TRBV5-4, with 9 bases fitting TRBD2. V dropped 4 bases and J dropped 4; count of bases not matched to a gene: 11. The CDR3 is 16 amino acids. Germline CDR1 reads SGHNT; CDR2 reads YYREEE (reference sequence). The CDR3 protein is CASSDPGAGGRETQYF. The CDR3 coding sequence is TGTGCCAGCAGCGACCCAGGAGCGGGGGGACGAGAGACCCAGTACTTC.